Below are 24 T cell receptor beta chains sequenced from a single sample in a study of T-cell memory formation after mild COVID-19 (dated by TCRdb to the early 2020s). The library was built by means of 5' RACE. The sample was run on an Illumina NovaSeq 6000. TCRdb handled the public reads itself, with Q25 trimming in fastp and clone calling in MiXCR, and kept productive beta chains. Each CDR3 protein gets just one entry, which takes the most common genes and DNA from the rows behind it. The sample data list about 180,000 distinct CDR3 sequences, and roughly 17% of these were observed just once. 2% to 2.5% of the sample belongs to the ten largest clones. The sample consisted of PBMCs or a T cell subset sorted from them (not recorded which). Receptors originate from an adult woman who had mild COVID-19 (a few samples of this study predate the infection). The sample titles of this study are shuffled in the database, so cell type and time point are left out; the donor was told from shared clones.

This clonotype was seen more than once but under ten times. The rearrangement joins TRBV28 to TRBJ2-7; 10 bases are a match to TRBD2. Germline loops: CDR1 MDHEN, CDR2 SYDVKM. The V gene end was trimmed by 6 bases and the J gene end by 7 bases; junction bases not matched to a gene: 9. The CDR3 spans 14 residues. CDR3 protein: CASSRPGLAFEQYF. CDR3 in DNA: TGTGCCAGCAGCCGCCCGGGACTAGCGTTTGAGCAGTACTTC.

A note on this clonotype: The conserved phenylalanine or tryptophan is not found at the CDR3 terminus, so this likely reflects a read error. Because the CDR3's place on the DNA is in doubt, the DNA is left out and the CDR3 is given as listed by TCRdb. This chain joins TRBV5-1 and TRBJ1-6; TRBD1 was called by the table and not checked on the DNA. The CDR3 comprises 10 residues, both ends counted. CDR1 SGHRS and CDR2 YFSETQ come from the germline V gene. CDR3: CASSFAPPSG.

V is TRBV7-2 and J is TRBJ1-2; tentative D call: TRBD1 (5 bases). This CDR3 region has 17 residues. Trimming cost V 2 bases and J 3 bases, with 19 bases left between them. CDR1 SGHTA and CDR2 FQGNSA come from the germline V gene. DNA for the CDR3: TGTGCCAGCAGCTTATTGGGCAGGGAGGAACAGCACTATGGCTACACCTTC. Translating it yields CASSLLGREEQHYGYTF.

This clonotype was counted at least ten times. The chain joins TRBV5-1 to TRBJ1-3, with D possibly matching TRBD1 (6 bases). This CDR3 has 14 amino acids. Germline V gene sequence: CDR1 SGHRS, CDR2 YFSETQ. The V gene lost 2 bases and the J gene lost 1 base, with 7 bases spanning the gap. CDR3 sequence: CASSFTGSGNTIYF. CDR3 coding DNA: TGCGCCAGCAGCTTTACAGGGTCTGGAAACACCATATATTTT.

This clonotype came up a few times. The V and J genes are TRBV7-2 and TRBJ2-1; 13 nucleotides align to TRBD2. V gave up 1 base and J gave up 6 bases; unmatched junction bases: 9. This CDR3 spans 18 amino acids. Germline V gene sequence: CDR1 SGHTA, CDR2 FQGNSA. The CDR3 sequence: CASSLVYPGTSGVNEQFF. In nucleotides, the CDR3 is TGTGCCAGCAGCTTAGTGTACCCCGGGACTAGCGGGGTCAATGAGCAGTTCTTC. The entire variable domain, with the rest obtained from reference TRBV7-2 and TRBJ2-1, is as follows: GAGVSQSPSNKVTEKGKDVELRCDPISGHTALYWYRQSLGQGLEFLIYFQGNSAPDKSGLPSDRFSAERTGGSVSTLTIQRTQQEDSAVYLCASSLVYPGTSGVNEQFFGPGTRLTVL.

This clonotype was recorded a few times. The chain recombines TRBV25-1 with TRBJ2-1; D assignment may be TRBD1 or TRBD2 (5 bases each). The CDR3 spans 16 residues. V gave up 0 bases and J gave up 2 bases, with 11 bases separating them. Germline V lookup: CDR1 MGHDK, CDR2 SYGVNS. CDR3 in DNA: TGTGCCAGCAGTGAATATGGGGGAGTACCCTACAATGAGCAGTTCTTC. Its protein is CASSEYGGVPYNEQFF. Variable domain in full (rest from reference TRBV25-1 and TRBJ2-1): EADIYQTPRYLVIGTGKKITLECSQTMGHDKMYWYQQDPGMELHLIHYSYGVNSTEKGDLSSESTVSRIRTEHFPLTLESARPSHTSQYLCASSEYGGVPYNEQFFGPGTRLTVL.

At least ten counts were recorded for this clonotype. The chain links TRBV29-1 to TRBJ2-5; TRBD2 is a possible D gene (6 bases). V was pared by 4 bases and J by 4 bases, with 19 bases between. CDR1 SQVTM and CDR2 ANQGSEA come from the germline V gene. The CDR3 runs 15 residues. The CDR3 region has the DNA TGCAGCGTTGTGCCCCTGCACGGGAGTACAGAGACCCAGTACTTC. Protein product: CSVVPLHGSTETQYF.

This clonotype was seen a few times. The CDR3 is CATSNLRTANEKLFF. DNA for the CDR3: TGTGCCACCAGCAACCTCCGGACAGCGAATGAAAAACTGTTTTTT. The chain has TRBV15 and TRBJ1-4; D might be TRBD1 (6 bases). The CDR3 covers 15 residues. Germline values: CDR1 LNHNV, CDR2 YYDKDF (reference sequence). The V gene lost 4 bases and the J gene lost 5 bases, with 14 bases spanning the gap.

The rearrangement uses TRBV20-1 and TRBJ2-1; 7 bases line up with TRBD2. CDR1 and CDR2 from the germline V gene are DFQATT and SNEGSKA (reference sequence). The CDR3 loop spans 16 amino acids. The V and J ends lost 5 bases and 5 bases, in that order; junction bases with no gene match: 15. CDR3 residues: CSAESWTRRGHNEQFF. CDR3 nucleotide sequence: TGCAGTGCTGAAAGCTGGACTAGAAGGGGTCACAATGAGCAGTTCTTC.

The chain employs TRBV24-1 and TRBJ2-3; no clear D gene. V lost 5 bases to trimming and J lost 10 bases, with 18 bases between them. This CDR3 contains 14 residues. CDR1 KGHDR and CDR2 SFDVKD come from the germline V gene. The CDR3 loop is CATSASVQRSAQYF. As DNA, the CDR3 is TGTGCCACCAGTGCCTCGGTACAGAGATCGGCGCAGTATTTT.

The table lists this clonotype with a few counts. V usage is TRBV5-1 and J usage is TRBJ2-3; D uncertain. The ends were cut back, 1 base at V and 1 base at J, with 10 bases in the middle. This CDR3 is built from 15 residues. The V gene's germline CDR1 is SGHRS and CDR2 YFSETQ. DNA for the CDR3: TGCGCCAGCAGCTTGATGTGGGCCGGCACAGATACGCAGTATTTT. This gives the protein CASSLMWAGTDTQYF.

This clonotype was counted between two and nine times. The CDR3 sequence is CASSSLAGVYEQYF. CDR3 nucleotide sequence: TGTGCCAGCAGTTCCTTAGCGGGGGTATACGAGCAGTACTTC. The chain joins TRBV6-2 or TRBV6-3 to TRBJ2-7; 9 bases agree with TRBD2. The CDR3 extends over 14 amino acids. Trimming at V came to 4 bases and at J to 4 bases, leaving 5 bases not matched to a gene. Germline-derived CDR1 and CDR2 are MNHEY and SVGEGT.

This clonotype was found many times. CDR3 in DNA: TGTGCCAGCAGACCCGACAGGAGGTCCTACAATGAGCAGTTCTTC. Translating it yields CASRPDRRSYNEQFF. This sequence joins TRBV12-3 or TRBV12-4 and TRBJ2-1; TRBD1 is a possible D gene (6 bases). Trimming shortened V by 6 bases and J by 1 base, and 13 bases separated the two germline ends. The length of the CDR3 is 15 residues.

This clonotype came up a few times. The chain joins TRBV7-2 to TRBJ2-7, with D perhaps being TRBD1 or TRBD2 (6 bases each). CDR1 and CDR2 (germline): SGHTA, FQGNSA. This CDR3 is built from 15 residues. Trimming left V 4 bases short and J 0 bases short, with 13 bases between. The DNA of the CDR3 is TGTGCCAGCAGCTACGTGGGGGGCCCCTCCTACGAGCAGTACTTC. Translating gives CASSYVGGPSYEQYF.

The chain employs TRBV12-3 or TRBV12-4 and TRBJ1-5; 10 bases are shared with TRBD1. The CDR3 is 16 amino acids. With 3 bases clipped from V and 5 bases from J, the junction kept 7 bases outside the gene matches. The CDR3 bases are TGTGCCAGCAGTTTCCGCGTGACAGGGGGCTATCAGCCCCAGCATTTT. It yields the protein CASSFRVTGGYQPQHF.

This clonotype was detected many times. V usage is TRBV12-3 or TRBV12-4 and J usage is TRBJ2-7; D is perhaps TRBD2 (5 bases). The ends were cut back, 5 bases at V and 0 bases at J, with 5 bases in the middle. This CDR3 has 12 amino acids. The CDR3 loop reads CASSDYSYEQYF. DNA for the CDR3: TGTGCCAGCAGTGACTACTCCTACGAGCAGTACTTC.

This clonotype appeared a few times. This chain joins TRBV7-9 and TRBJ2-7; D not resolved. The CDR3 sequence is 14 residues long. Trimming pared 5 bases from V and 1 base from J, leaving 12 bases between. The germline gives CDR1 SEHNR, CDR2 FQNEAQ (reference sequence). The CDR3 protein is CASSPSGVSYEQYF. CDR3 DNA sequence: TGTGCCAGCAGCCCCTCCGGAGTGTCCTACGAGCAGTACTTC.

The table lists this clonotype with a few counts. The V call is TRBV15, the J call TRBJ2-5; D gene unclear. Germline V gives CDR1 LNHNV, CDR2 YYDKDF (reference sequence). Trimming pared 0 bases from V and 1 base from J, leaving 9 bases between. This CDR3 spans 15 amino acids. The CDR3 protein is CATSRDQSSQETQYF. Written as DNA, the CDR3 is TGTGCCACCAGCAGAGATCAGAGTAGCCAAGAGACCCAGTACTTC.

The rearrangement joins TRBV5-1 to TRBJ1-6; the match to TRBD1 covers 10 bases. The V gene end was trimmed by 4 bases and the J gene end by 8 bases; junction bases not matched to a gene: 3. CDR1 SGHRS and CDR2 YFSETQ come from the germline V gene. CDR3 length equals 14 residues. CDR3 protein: CASSPGQGDSPLHF. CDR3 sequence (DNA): TGCGCCAGCAGCCCAGGACAGGGGGATTCACCCCTCCACTTT.

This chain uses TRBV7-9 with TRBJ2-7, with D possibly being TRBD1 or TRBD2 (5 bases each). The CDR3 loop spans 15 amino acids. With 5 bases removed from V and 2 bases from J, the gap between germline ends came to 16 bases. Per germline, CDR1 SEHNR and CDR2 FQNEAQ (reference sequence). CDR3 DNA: TGTGCCAGCAGCGGAAAGGGGACGGTTACCTACGAGCAGTACTTC. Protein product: CASSGKGTVTYEQYF.

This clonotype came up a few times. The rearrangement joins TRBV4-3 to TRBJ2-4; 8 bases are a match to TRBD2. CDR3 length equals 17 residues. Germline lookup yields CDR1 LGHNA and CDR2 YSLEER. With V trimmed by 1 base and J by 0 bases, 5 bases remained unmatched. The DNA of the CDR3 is TGCGCCAGCAGCCAAGCGGCAGCGGGGGTAGCCAAAAACATTCAGTACTTC. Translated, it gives CASSQAAAGVAKNIQYF.

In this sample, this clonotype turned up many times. The CDR3 region is CASSLSGVSGSYEQYF. CDR3 sequence (DNA): TGTGCCAGCAGCTTATCGGGGGTGTCCGGGTCCTACGAGCAGTACTTC. V is TRBV7-6 and J is TRBJ2-7, with D perhaps TRBD2 (6 bases). CDR3 length: 16 amino acids. Germline lookup yields CDR1 SGHVS and CDR2 FNYEAQ. The V end lost 2 bases, the J end lost 1 base, and 15 bases lay between the germline ends.

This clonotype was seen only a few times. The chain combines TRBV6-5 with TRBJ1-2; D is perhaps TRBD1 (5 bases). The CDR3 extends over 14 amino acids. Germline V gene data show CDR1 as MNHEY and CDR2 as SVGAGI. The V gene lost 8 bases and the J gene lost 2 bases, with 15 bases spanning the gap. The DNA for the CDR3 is TGTGCCAGCGCGGGACCCGGAGAAAACTATGGCTACACCTTC. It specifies CASAGPGENYGYTF.

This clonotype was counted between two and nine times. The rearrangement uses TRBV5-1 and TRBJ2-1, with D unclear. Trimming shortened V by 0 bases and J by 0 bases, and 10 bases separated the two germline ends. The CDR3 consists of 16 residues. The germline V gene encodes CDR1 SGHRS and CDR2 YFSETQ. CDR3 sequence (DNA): TGCGCCAGCAGCTTGGTAGGCGAAAGCTCCTACAATGAGCAGTTCTTC. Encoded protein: CASSLVGESSYNEQFF.